This T cell receptor (beta chain) is from a study of T cells in Graves' hyperthyroidism and ophthalmopathy. This clonotype was observed at least ten times. From RNA transcripts, TCR beta CDR3 regions were amplified. HTBI primers were the set used in a first-round RT-PCR of the TCR CDR3. Using its own MiXCR run on the multiplex PCR reads, TCRdb lists one record per CDR3 protein. The sample lists about 400,000 distinct CDR3 sequences; about 13% were seen once. The sample was blood. This TCR came from a woman between 18 and 30 years old with Graves' hyperthyroidism.

The CDR3 nucleotides are TGCAGTGCTAGAGGCGGGGAGAATCAGCCCCAGCATTTT. Translating gives CSARGGENQPQHF. This sequence joins TRBV20-1 and TRBJ1-5; no reliable D call. In germline, CDR1 is DFQATT, CDR2 SNEGSKA (reference sequence). V was trimmed by 1 base and J by 4 bases, leaving 8 bases between them. The CDR3 has 13 residues.